This TCR beta chain was sequenced for a study of identical twins. cDNA molecules carried unique molecular identifiers, and template switching added a universal primer site. In TCRdb, the 5' RACE reads were re-called with MiXCR into one record per CDR3 protein. In the table there are about 1.7 million distinct CDR3 sequences, roughly a third of which are singletons. The study, taken as a whole, reports: Reduced insertions were recorded for abundant cord blood beta clonotypes, with no such pattern in memory repertoires.

Only healthy Caucasians were enrolled as donors. V was trimmed by 6 bases and J by 1 base, leaving 10 bases between them. Germline lookup yields CDR1 SQVTM and CDR2 ANQGSEA. The CDR3 is made up of 14 amino acids. Concerning this clonotype: Its antigen is unidentified.

The chain couples TRBV29-1 to TRBJ2-6, with D possibly TRBD1 on 6 matching bases. Material for sequencing was cord blood. The clonotype originates from a newborn girl in good health. CDR3 loop: CSVTGLSGANVLTF. DNA for the CDR3: TGCAGCGTGACAGGACTTTCTGGGGCCAACGTCCTGACTTTC.